The source of this T cell receptor beta chain is a study of blood T cell repertoires in COVID-19. The CDR3 runs 13 residues. V was clipped by 7 bases and J by 0 bases, with 9 bases between them. Germline loops: CDR1 SGHAT, CDR2 FQDESV (reference sequence). Using immunoSEQ multiplex PCR, the repertoire was profiled, and TCRdb retains in-frame clones only, with some absent. In the table there are 190,000 or so clones, 75% to 90% of which are singletons. The source is a man aged 40-49 years who had recovered from COVID-19. The rearrangement joins TRBV11-1 to TRBJ2-5; tentative D call: TRBD1 (5 bases). The sample consisted of PBMCs or T cells enriched from blood (not recorded which). Here the CDR3 reads CASNRQNQETQYF. In DNA form, the CDR3 reads TGTGCCAGCAACCGACAGAACCAAGAGACCCAGTACTTC.